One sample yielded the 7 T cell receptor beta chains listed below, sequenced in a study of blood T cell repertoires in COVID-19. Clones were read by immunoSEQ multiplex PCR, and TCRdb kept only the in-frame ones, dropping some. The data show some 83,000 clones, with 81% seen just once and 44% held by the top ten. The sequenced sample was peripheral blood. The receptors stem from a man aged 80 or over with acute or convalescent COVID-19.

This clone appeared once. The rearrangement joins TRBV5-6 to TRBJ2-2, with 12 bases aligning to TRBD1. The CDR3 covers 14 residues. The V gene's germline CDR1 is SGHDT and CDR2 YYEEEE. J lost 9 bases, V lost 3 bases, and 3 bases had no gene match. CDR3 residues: CASSSGQGARELFF. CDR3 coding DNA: TGTGCCAGCAGCTCGGGACAGGGGGCCCGGGAGCTGTTTTTT.

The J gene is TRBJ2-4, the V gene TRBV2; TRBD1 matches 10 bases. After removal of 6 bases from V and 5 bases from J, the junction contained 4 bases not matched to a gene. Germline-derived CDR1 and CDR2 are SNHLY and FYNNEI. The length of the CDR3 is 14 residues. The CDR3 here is CASSLTGGENIQYF. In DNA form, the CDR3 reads TGTGCCAGCAGCTTGACAGGGGGCGAAAACATTCAGTACTTC.

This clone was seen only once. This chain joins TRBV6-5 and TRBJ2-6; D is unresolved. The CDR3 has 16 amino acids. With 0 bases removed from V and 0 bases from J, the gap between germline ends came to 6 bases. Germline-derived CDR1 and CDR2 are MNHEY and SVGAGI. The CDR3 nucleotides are TGTGCCAGCAGTTACTCGGGCAGCTCTGGGGCCAACGTCCTGACTTTC. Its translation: CASSYSGSSGANVLTF.

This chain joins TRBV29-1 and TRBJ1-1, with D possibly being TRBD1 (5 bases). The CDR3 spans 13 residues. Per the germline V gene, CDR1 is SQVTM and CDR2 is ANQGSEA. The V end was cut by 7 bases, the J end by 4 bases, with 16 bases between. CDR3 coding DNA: TGCAGCGCCCAGGACACCCCTGGCACTGAAGCTTTCTTT. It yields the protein CSAQDTPGTEAFF.

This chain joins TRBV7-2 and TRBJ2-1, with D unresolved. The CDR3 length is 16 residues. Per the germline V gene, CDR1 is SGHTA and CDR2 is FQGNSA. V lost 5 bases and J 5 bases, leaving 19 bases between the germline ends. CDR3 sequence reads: CASSPPEARIHNEQFF. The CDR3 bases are TGTGCCAGCAGCCCCCCCGAGGCTAGGATCCACAATGAGCAGTTCTTC.

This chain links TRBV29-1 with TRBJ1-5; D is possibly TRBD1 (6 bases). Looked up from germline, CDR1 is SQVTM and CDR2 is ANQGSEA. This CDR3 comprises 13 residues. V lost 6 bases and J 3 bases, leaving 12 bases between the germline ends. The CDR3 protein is CSVSGAYNQPQHF. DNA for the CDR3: TGCAGCGTCTCAGGGGCCTACAATCAGCCCCAGCATTTT.

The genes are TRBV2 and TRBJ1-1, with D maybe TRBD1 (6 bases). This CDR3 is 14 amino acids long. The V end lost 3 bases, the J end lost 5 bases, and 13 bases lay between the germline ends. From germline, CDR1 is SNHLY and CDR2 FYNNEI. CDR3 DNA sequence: TGTGCCAGCAGTGACCTGGGGGCGAGGACTGAAGCTTTCTTT. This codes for CASSDLGARTEAFF. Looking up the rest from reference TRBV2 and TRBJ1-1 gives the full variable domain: EPEVTQTPSHQVTQMGQEVILRCVPISNHLYFYWYRQILGQKVEFLVSFYNNEISEKSEIFDDQFSVERPDGSNFTLKIRSTKLEDSAMYFCASSDLGARTEAFFGQGTRLTVV.